This entry concerns a single T cell receptor (beta chain). Its antigen is still unknown. This CDR3 has 15 residues. Assay: immunoSEQ multiplex PCR; the TCRdb copy retains only in-frame clones and omits some. Of about 12,000 clones in the sample, 88% were seen once. This entry is derived from a study of lymphopenia after photon versus proton radiotherapy. Study results and caveats: Authors raise, but do not show, better survival with proton therapy. Oligoclonal CD8+ Temra expansion after nadir drove photon patients' diversity drop. Photon-treated patients lost naive T cells and TCR diversity; proton-treated stayed stable.

The specimen comprised peripheral blood, sampled from a patient treated with photon-based radiotherapy. V and J are TRBV21-1 and TRBJ1-5; the D segment call TRBD1 is taken from the table without a DNA check. TRBV21-1 is classified as a pseudogene. The TCR was taken from a man aged 55-75 years with pancreatic cancer. Here the CDR3 reads CASSKGTESNQPQHF. CDR3 DNA sequence: TGTGCCAGCAGCAAAGGAACAGAGAGCAATCAGCCCCAGCATTTT.